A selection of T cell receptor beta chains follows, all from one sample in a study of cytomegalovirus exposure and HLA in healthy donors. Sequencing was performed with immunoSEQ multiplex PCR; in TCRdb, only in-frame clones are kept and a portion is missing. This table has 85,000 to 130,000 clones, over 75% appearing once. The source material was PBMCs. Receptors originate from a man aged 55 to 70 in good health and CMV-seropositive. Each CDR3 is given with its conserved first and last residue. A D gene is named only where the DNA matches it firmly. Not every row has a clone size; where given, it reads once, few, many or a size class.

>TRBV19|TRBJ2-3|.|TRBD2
TGTGCCAGTAGTATGGCTAGCGGGGGAGCCACAGATACGCAGTATTTT
CASSMASGGATDTQYF
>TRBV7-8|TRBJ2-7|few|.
TGTGCCAGCAGGGACAGAACCTACGAGCAGTACTTC
CASRDRTYEQYF
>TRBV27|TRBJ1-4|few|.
TGTGCCAGCAGTGCAGGTTCCGATGAAAAACTGTTTTTT
CASSAGSDEKLFF
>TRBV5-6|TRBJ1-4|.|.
TGTGCCAGCAGCTTAGACATTTCTAATGAAAAACTGTTTTTT
CASSLDISNEKLFF
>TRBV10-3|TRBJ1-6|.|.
TGTGCCATCAGCCCTGCGGCGTCAGATTCACCCCTCCACTTT
CAISPAASDSPLHF
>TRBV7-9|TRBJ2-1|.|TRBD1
TGTGCCAGCAGTCGGGACAGGGGGCTCACCTACAATGAGCAGTTCTTC
CASSRDRGLTYNEQFF
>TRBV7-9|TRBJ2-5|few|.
TGTGCCAGCAGCCCCTGGGCAGGGGCGTCCCAAGAGACCCAGTACTTC
CASSPWAGASQETQYF
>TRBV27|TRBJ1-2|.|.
TGTGCCAGCAGTTTATCGGCAGGGTGGGTCTATGGCTACACCTTC
CASSLSAGWVYGYTF
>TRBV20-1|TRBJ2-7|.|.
TGCAGCGCCGGGGGCTACGAGCAGTACTTC
CSAGGYEQYF
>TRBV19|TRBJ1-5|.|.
TGTGCCAGTGCCAAATGGGGCCTGCCCCAGCATTTT
CASAKWGLPQHF
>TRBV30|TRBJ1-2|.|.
TGTGCCTGGAGTGTTGCGGGGATCGACTATGGCTACACCTTC
CAWSVAGIDYGYTF
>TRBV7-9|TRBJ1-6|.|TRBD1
TGTGCCAGCAGCTCTCCTACGCGACAGGGTAGCTCCTATAATTCACCCCTCCACTTT
CASSSPTRQGSSYNSPLHF
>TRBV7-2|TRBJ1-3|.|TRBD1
TGTGCCAGCAGCGAGACAGGGGACTCTGGAAACACCATATATTTT
CASSETGDSGNTIYF
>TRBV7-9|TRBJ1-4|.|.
TGTGCCAGCAGCACAAGGGGGAACAGTGAAAAACTGTTTTTT
CASSTRGNSEKLFF
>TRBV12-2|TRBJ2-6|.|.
TGTGCAAGTCGCCCCCCGGGAGTCAACGTCCTGACTTTC
CASRPPGVNVLTF